This TCR beta chain was observed in a study of cytotoxic CD8 clonotypes in ibrutinib-treated CLL. Germline values: CDR1 SGHVS, CDR2 FNYEAQ. CDR3 length: 13 amino acids. Trimming pared 1 base from V and 5 bases from J, leaving 6 bases between. TCRdb keeps only in-frame clones here, not all; method: immunoSEQ multiplex PCR. The data hold about 310,000 clones, with roughly 79% observed a single time. This chain uses TRBV7-6 with TRBJ2-1; D remains unclear. This clonotype was obtained from a human donor with chronic lymphocytic leukemia. The source material was PBMCs, sampled before ibrutinib treatment. The CDR3 region is CASSLGQDNEQFF. CDR3 coding DNA: TGTGCCAGCAGCTTAGGTCAGGACAATGAGCAGTTCTTC.